This section outlines one T cell receptor beta chain sequence together with its context. Antigen specificity is unknown. Germline V CDR1 and CDR2: SGHRS, YFSETQ. CDR3 size: 14 residues. V shed 6 bases and J 5 bases; nucleotides not matched to a gene: 9. The source of the sample is a study of cytomegalovirus exposure and HLA in healthy donors. Points from the study as a whole: A list of 150 to 200 TCR beta chains associated with cytomegalovirus was given. Some public TCRs appeared in many individuals, while most sequences were rare. Per published accounts, TCR beta sequences correctly predicted the HLA-A and HLA-B alleles of most subjects.

It was with 60 Vbeta and 13 Jbeta primers that the PCR ran. The repertoire was sequenced with immunoSEQ multiplex PCR; TCRdb's copy has only in-frame clones and lacks some. The sample includes some 120,000 clones, roughly 79% of them seen just once. The material sequenced was PBMCs. The receptor was derived from a woman younger than 30 in good health and CMV-seronegative. The chain recombines TRBV5-1 with TRBJ1-1, with TRBD1 matching over 8 bases. The CDR3 coding sequence is TGCGCCAGCAAAATTCGACAGGGGAGTACTGAAGCTTTCTTT. As protein: CASKIRQGSTEAFF.